This TCR beta chain is from a study of T-cell memory formation after mild COVID-19. TCRdb recomputed calls from the 5' RACE reads with MiXCR, one row per CDR3 protein. Of fewer than 600,000 distinct CDR3 sequences listed, about 20% are singletons. This clonotype was obtained from an adult woman who had mild COVID-19 (a few samples of this study predate the infection). Cell type and time point are not known. Sequences were obtained from PBMCs or a T cell subset sorted from them (not recorded which).

CDR3 in DNA: TGTGCCAGCAGCCGAGGGTTGGGGGGCGGAGAGACCCAGTACTTC. Its protein product is CASSRGLGGGETQYF. The chain recombines TRBV7-8 with TRBJ2-5, with D tentatively TRBD1 or TRBD2 (6 bases each). The CDR3 has 15 amino acids. Trimming stripped 5 bases from V and 4 bases from J, with 17 bases between. Germline assignment: CDR1 SGHVS and CDR2 FQNEAQ.